A single sample is the source of the 27 T cell receptor beta chains below, sequenced in a study of blood T cells in healthy people across ages. The authors ran a second PCR of roughly 6 to 12 cycles using a sample-barcoded 5' primer and a J-beta primer mix. One entry per CDR3 protein, called by TCRdb with MiXCR from the 5' RACE reads. The table lists under 2 million distinct CDR3 sequences, 30% to 35% of them singletons, with approximately 10% in the top ten. Sequenced sample: blood. The source of these receptors is a woman younger than 45 in good health.

The rearrangement joins TRBV11-2 to TRBJ2-5; no clear D gene. This CDR3 region has 16 residues. Germline loops: CDR1 SGHAT, CDR2 FQNNGV. V lost 0 bases and J lost 5, with 16 bases in between. The CDR3 region is CASSLDGRAQRETQYF. The CDR3 nucleotides read TGTGCCAGCAGCTTAGATGGACGGGCACAGAGGGAGACCCAGTACTTC.

In its sample, this clonotype was seen a few times. This chain links TRBV5-1 with TRBJ2-1, with D possibly matching TRBD2 (7 bases). The CDR3 is 15 amino acids. V lost 5 bases to trimming and J lost 6 bases, with 18 bases between them. The germline V gene has CDR1 SGHRS and CDR2 YFSETQ. As DNA, the CDR3 is TGCGCCAGCAGAGGGGGGTACGCGGGGGCCAATGAGCAGTTCTTC. Protein product: CASRGGYAGANEQFF.

This rearrangement joins TRBV27 to TRBJ1-1, with a tentative D call TRBD1 (6 bases). V was shortened by 3 bases and J by 7 bases, with 18 bases between the two germline ends. The germline gives CDR1 MNHEY, CDR2 SMNVEV (reference sequence). The CDR3 has 15 residues. The CDR3 here is CASSLGSGRDIEAFF. Here the CDR3 DNA reads TGTGCCAGCAGTTTGGGGTCGGGCAGGGACATTGAAGCTTTCTTT.

This clonotype has just a few counts. The chain combines TRBV28 with TRBJ2-2, with 7 bases matching TRBD1. The J segment lost 6 bases and the V segment lost 7 bases, leaving 5 bases of the junction unmatched. Germline CDR1 is MDHEN and CDR2 is SYDVKM. The CDR3 extends over 13 amino acids. In DNA, the CDR3 is TGTGCCAGCACCCTAGGGGGCCCCGGGGAGCTGTTTTTT. It yields the protein CASTLGGPGELFF.

This clonotype was detected many times. J is TRBJ2-1 and V is TRBV15; 11 bases match TRBD2. This CDR3 contains 23 residues. The V segment lost 0 bases and the J segment 2 bases; nucleotides outside the gene matches: 21. The germline gives CDR1 LNHNV, CDR2 YYDKDF (reference sequence). This CDR3 is CATSRDPRNSGRAYHTAYNEQFF. The CDR3 region has the DNA TGTGCCACCAGCAGAGATCCCCGGAATAGCGGGAGGGCCTACCACACCGCCTACAATGAGCAGTTCTTC. Looking up the rest from reference TRBV15 and TRBJ2-1 gives the full variable domain: DAMVIQNPRYQVTQFGKPVTLSCSQTLNHNVMYWYQQKSSQAPKLLFHYYDKDFNNEADTPDNFQSRRPNTSFCFLDIRSPGLGDTAMYLCATSRDPRNSGRAYHTAYNEQFFGPGTRLTVL.

This clonotype was counted a few times. The rearrangement uses TRBV25-1 and TRBJ2-5, with a weak D call TRBD1 (6 bases). The CDR3 runs to 17 residues. V gave up 0 bases and J gave up 5 bases, with 19 bases separating them. CDR1 and CDR2 from the germline V gene are MGHDK and SYGVNS. CDR3 in amino acids: CASSEYLSWTVGETQYF. The CDR3 DNA is TGTGCCAGCAGTGAATATCTATCTTGGACAGTAGGGGAGACCCAGTACTTC.

The sample holds a few counts of this clonotype. V gene TRBV12-3 or TRBV12-4 combines with J gene TRBJ2-1; 9 bases match TRBD1. The CDR3 contains 14 residues. Germline trimming cut 6 bases from V and 6 bases from J; bases unmatched to any gene: 6. The CDR3 loop is CASSVGQGSNEQFF. The CDR3 DNA sequence: TGTGCCAGCAGCGTTGGACAGGGGAGCAATGAGCAGTTCTTC.

V gene TRBV28 combines with J gene TRBJ2-7; 8 bases agree with TRBD2. The CDR3 loop spans 16 amino acids. V gave up 9 bases and J gave up 5 bases; unmatched junction bases: 18. Germline V gene data show CDR1 as MDHEN and CDR2 as SYDVKM. DNA for the CDR3: TGTGCCAGTCGTGGCGGCGACGGGAGGGCCCGCAACGAGCAGTACTTC. Its protein product is CASRGGDGRARNEQYF. The whole variable domain, filled in from reference TRBV28 and TRBJ2-7, reads DVKVTQSSRYLVKRTGEKVFLECVQDMDHENMFWYRQDPGLGLRLIYFSYDVKMKEKGDIPEGYSVSREKKERFSLILESASTNQTSMYLCASRGGDGRARNEQYFGPGTRLTVT.

A note on this clonotype: A much larger clone is a single base away; this may be a read error. The chain employs TRBV30 and TRBJ1-1; unclear D gene. The ends were cut back, 4 bases at V and 6 bases at J, with 15 bases in the middle. The CDR3 totals 13 residues. Germline assignment: CDR1 GTSNPN and CDR2 SVGIG (reference sequence). The CDR3 region is CAWIGREYAEAFF. CDR3 DNA sequence: TGTGCCTGGATTGGCCGAGAGTACGCTGAAGCTTTCTTT.

The chain recombines TRBV6-5 with TRBJ2-1; 11 nucleotides align to TRBD2. Germline V gene sequence: CDR1 MNHEY, CDR2 SVGAGI. The CDR3 totals 19 residues. With V trimmed by 4 bases and J by 6 bases, 17 bases remained unmatched. The CDR3 DNA follows: TGTGCCAGCAGTTCCCCCTTGGGGGCTAGCGGGAGGACTAGCAATGAGCAGTTCTTC. Protein sequence: CASSSPLGASGRTSNEQFF.

The DNA for the CDR3 is TGCAGTGCTTTAAGGGGGGGATCTGAAAAACTGTTTTTT. Translating it yields CSALRGGSEKLFF. V is TRBV20-1 and J is TRBJ1-4; D is possibly TRBD1 (6 bases). The V end lost 5 bases, the J end lost 7 bases, and 14 bases lay between the germline ends. Per germline, CDR1 DFQATT and CDR2 SNEGSKA (reference sequence). The CDR3 is made up of 13 amino acids.

This sequence joins TRBV20-1 and TRBJ1-6; D might be TRBD1 (5 bases). CDR3 length equals 17 residues. Germline V gene lookup returns CDR1 DFQATT and CDR2 SNEGSKA (reference sequence). V was cut by 0 bases and J by 4 bases, with 16 bases left in between. The CDR3: CSARDGGQSQYNSPLHF. The CDR3 DNA reads TGCAGTGCTAGAGATGGAGGACAAAGCCAATATAATTCACCCCTCCACTTT.

About this clonotype itself: Possible read error: a much larger clone is one base away. This chain connects TRBV12-3 or TRBV12-4 to TRBJ2-5, with 7 nucleotides matching TRBD1. The J call may not be correct, given that the DNA end is closer to TRBJ2-7. This CDR3 is built from 15 residues. Here the CDR3 reads CTSSLTGDKSYEQYF. The CDR3 nucleotides are TGTACCAGCAGTTTAACAGGGGACAAATCCTACGAGCAGTACTTC.

This clonotype has only a few counts. The rearrangement uses TRBV29-1 and TRBJ2-3, with 7 bases identical to TRBD1. Germline V gene lookup returns CDR1 SQVTM and CDR2 ANQGSEA. V lost 3 bases to trimming and J lost 0 bases; unmatched junction nucleotides: 3. There are 14 residues in the CDR3. As DNA, the CDR3 is TGCAGCGTTGAGGGACAGACTAGCACAGATACGCAGTATTTT. Residues: CSVEGQTSTDTQYF.

The gene calls are TRBV27 and TRBJ1-4; tentative D call: TRBD1 (5 bases). The ends were cut back, 5 bases at V and 4 bases at J, with 14 bases in the middle. This CDR3 comprises 15 residues. CDR1 is MNHEY, CDR2 SMNVEV, per germline (reference sequence). This CDR3 reads CASSPSTVHNEKLFF. CDR3 nucleotide sequence: TGTGCCAGCAGTCCTTCGACAGTACATAATGAAAAACTGTTTTTT.

In this sample, this clonotype turned up once. V and J are TRBV20-1 and TRBJ1-5, with D possibly being TRBD1 (5 bases). Germline V gives CDR1 DFQATT, CDR2 SNEGSKA (reference sequence). V dropped 5 bases and J dropped 9 bases, with 20 bases sitting between them. The CDR3 is 14 residues long. Here the CDR3 DNA reads TGCAGTGCTTCTGCGGGGCAGAGTTTCGGGCCCCAGCATTTT. Translation gives CSASAGQSFGPQHF.

This clonotype was found a few times. V gene TRBV20-1 combines with J gene TRBJ2-5; D is possibly TRBD1 or TRBD2 (5 bases each). CDR3 length: 13 residues. Germline CDR1 DFQATT, CDR2 SNEGSKA (reference sequence). Trimming shortened V by 5 bases and J by 1 base, and 11 bases separated the two germline ends. The DNA for the CDR3 is TGCAGTGCTGAGGGGAATGGCCAAGAGACCCAGTACTTC. This translates into CSAEGNGQETQYF.

This clonotype was seen many times. This sequence joins TRBV12-3 or TRBV12-4 and TRBJ1-2; D is unresolved. The CDR3 sequence is 16 residues long. V lost 6 bases and J 0 bases, leaving 17 bases between the germline ends. CDR3 protein: CASRGSHGLSNYGYTF. CDR3 nucleotide sequence: TGTGCCAGCAGGGGATCGCATGGACTCTCTAACTATGGCTACACCTTC.

Comments on this clonotype: Germline and junction disagree at one end, which may indicate a read error. The chain is built from TRBV7-2 and TRBJ2-1; tentatively, D is TRBD2 (6 bases). The CDR3 runs to 16 residues. Looked up from germline, CDR1 is SGHTA and CDR2 is FQGNSA. The CDR3 sequence is CASSQEDYSSYKEQFF. Here the CDR3 DNA reads TGTGCCAGCAGCCAGGAGGACTATAGCTCCTACAAGGAGCAGTTCTTC.

The CDR3 nucleotides are TGCGCCAGCAGCTTAAACAGCTTAGGGGAGACCCAGTACTTC. Protein sequence: CASSLNSLGETQYF. The chain uses TRBV5-1 and TRBJ2-5; no definite D call. V was shortened by 2 bases and J by 5 bases, with 13 bases between the two germline ends. There are 14 residues in the CDR3. CDR1 and CDR2 (germline): SGHRS, YFSETQ.

V is TRBV6-5 and J is TRBJ2-1; the D gene could be TRBD1 or TRBD2 (5 bases each). From germline, CDR1 is MNHEY and CDR2 SVGAGI. V was shortened by 2 bases and J by 13 bases, with 9 bases between the two germline ends. This CDR3 is built from 11 residues. The CDR3 region is CASSYKGTQFF. Written as DNA, the CDR3 is TGTGCCAGCAGTTACAAAGGGACCCAGTTCTTC.

This sequence joins TRBV20-1 and TRBJ1-1; the match to TRBD1 covers 7 bases. The ends lost 7 bases at V and 4 bases at J; junction bases unmatched: 18. The CDR3 runs 16 residues. Germline CDR1 is DFQATT and CDR2 is SNEGSKA (reference sequence). The CDR3 nucleotides read TGCAGTGGCTGGCCGGGACAGAGGATTGGGGCCACTGAAGCTTTCTTT. Amino acids: CSGWPGQRIGATEAFF.

This clonotype was recorded a few times. V gene TRBV7-8 combines with J gene TRBJ2-7; the D is unclear. V was clipped by 0 bases and J by 3 bases, with 9 bases between them. CDR3 length: 14 amino acids. In germline, CDR1 is SGHVS, CDR2 FQNEAQ. DNA for the CDR3: TGTGCCAGCAGCTTAGCGGGTAGCCGCTACGAGCAGTACTTC. As protein: CASSLAGSRYEQYF. Together with reference TRBV7-8 and TRBJ2-7, the CDR3 gives the full variable domain: GAGVSQSPRYKVAKRGQDVALRCDPISGHVSLFWYQQALGQGPEFLTYFQNEAQLDKSGLPSDRFFAERPEGSVSTLKIQRTQQEDSAVYLCASSLAGSRYEQYFGPGTRLTVT.

The chain recombines TRBV10-1 with TRBJ2-3; D is undetermined. Trimming cost V 8 bases and J 3 bases, with 12 bases left between them. Germline V gene lookup returns CDR1 WNHNN and CDR2 SYGVQD (reference sequence). CDR3 length equals 13 residues. This CDR3 reads CASSPDQTDTQYF. CDR3 bases: TGCGCCAGCTCGCCCGACCAAACAGATACGCAGTATTTT.

In regard to this clonotype: A much larger clone sits a single nucleotide away, making a read error possible. The chain recombines TRBV10-3 with TRBJ2-7, with 8 bases identical to TRBD1. This CDR3 is 13 amino acids long. Germline CDR1 reads ENHRY; CDR2 reads SYGVKD. V lost 6 bases to trimming and J lost 6 bases; unmatched junction nucleotides: 7. CDR3 nucleotides: TGTGCCATCAGACCGGACAGGGCGACCGAGCAGTACTTC. It codes for CAIRPDRATEQYF.

V usage is TRBV11-2 and J usage is TRBJ2-5; 8 nucleotides agree with TRBD1. The tail of the sequence fits TRBJ2-7 better, so the J call may be wrong. The germline gives CDR1 SGHAT, CDR2 FQNNGV. The length of the CDR3 is 14 residues. The CDR3 DNA reads as TGTGCCAGCAGCCACGGACAGGGTAGGTACGAGCAGTACTTC. Protein product: CASSHGQGRYEQYF.

The DNA of the CDR3 is TGCAGTGGACTAGGCAAAAACATTCAGTACTTC. Translated: CSGLGKNIQYF. The J gene is TRBJ2-4, the V gene TRBV20-1, with D perhaps matching TRBD2 (6 bases). The CDR3 runs to 11 residues. The V end lost 7 bases, the J end lost 3 bases, and 7 bases lay between the germline ends. CDR1 and CDR2 (germline): DFQATT, SNEGSKA (reference sequence).